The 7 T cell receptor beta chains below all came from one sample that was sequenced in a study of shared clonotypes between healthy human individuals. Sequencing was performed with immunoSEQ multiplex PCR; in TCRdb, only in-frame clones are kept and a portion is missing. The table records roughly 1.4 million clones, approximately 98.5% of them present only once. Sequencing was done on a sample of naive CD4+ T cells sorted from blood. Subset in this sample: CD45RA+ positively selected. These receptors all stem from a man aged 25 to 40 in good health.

In nucleotides, the CDR3 is TGTGCCAGCTCTGCCTCATTGGGAGTAGGGACAGATACGCAGTATTTT. Translating gives CASSASLGVGTDTQYF. The chain recombines TRBV18 with TRBJ2-3, with TRBD2 as a possible D gene (5 bases). The CDR3 spans 16 residues. Trimming removed 6 bases from V and 3 bases from J, with 19 bases in between. Germline CDR1 is KGHSH and CDR2 is LQKENI.

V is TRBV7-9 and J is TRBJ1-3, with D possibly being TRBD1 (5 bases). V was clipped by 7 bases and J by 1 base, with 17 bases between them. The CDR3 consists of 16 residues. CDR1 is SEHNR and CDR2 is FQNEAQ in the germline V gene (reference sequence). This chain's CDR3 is CASIHSRGGSGNTIYF. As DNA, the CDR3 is TGTGCCAGCATCCACAGTCGGGGGGGATCTGGAAACACCATATATTTT.

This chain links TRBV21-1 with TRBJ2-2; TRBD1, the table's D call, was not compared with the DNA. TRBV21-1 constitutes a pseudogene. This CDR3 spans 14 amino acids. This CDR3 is CARSGQGDTGELFF. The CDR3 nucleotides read TGTGCCAGATCGGGACAGGGAGACACCGGGGAGCTGTTTTTT.

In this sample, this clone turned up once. The CDR3 DNA follows: TGCGCCAGCAGCTTGCAGGGACACCAAGAGACCCAGTACTTC. Translated: CASSLQGHQETQYF. The rearrangement links TRBV5-1 to TRBJ2-5; the D call may be TRBD1 or TRBD2 (5 bases each). The length of the CDR3 is 14 residues. V was clipped by 1 base and J by 0 bases, with 7 bases between them. The germline V gene has CDR1 SGHRS and CDR2 YFSETQ.

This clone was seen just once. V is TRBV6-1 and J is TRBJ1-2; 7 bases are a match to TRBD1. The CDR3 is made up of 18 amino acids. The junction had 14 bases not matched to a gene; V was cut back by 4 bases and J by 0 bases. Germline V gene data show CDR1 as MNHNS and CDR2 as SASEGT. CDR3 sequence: CASSGQGGDFFANYGYTF. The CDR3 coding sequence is TGTGCCAGCAGTGGACAGGGTGGGGATTTTTTCGCTAACTATGGCTACACCTTC.

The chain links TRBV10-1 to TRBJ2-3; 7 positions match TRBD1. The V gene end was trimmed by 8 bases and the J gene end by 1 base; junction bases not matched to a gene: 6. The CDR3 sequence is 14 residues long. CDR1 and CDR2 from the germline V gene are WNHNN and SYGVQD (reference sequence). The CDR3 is CASGPGQRTDTQYF. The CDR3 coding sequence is TGCGCCAGCGGTCCGGGACAGCGCACAGATACGCAGTATTTT.

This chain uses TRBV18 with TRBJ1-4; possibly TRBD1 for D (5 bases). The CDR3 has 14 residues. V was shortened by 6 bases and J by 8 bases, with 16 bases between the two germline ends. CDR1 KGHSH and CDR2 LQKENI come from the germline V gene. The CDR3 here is CASSGTGWDEKLFF. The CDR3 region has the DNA TGTGCCAGCTCCGGAACAGGTTGGGACGAAAAACTGTTTTTT.